This T cell receptor beta chain comes out of a study of blood T cell repertoires in COVID-19. Those designated as exposed participants met a COVID-19 case within 2 weeks before study entry. Source study methods: Reference gene primer amplification gave estimated nucleated cell counts. The assay was immunoSEQ multiplex PCR, and TCRdb's table has in-frame clones only and misses some. The V and J calls and clone size come from that table; D and trimming were worked out from the DNA. The table shows around 270,000 clones, with over 75% occurring only once. Sequenced sample: PBMCs or T cells enriched from blood (not recorded which). This receptor was taken from a woman aged 40 to 50 who had been exposed to COVID-19.

The CDR3 nucleotides are TGTGCCAGCAGCTCCTCGACAGGGAATCAGCCCCAGCATTTT. Amino acid sequence: CASSSSTGNQPQHF. The genes are TRBV7-9 and TRBJ1-5, with TRBD1 matching over 7 bases. V lost 4 bases and J lost 4; bases outside the gene matches: 4. The germline V gene has CDR1 SEHNR and CDR2 FQNEAQ (reference sequence). The CDR3 has 14 amino acids.